The clone carrying this TCR beta chain was picked up a small number of times. V trimming: 0 bases; J trimming: 6 bases; junction bases outside the gene matches: 4. The CDR3 totals 13 residues. The V gene's germline CDR1 is GTSNPN and CDR2 SVGIG (reference sequence). This record belongs to a study of blood T cell repertoires in COVID-19. Study-wide context: Whether acute or convalescent, the COVID-19 samples came from the United States, Italy and Spain. In each case, the material was cDNA or gDNA derived from T cells, B-cell-depleted T cells, or PBMCs.

As handled by the study authors: Estimated nucleated cell counts came from reference gene primer amplification. Only in-frame clones appear in the TCRdb table, and some are missing; sequencing was by immunoSEQ multiplex PCR. V, J and clone size derive from that table, while D and trimming were established from the DNA sequence. The data contain fewer than 200,000 clones, around 82% of them singletons. This TCR was recovered from a woman of 80 years or more with acute or convalescent COVID-19. The chain carries TRBV30 and TRBJ1-2, with TRBD1 identical over 7 bases. Sequencing used peripheral blood. The CDR3 bases are TGTGCCTGGAGTGTGCGCACAGGGGATGGCTACACCTTC. Translating gives CAWSVRTGDGYTF. Filled out from reference TRBV30 and TRBJ1-2, the complete variable domain reads SQTIHQWPATLVQPVGSPLSLECTVEGTSNPNLYWYRQAAGRGLQLLFYSVGIGQISSEVPQNLSASRPQDRQFILSSKKLLLSDSGFYLCAWSVRTGDGYTFGSGTRLTVV.